The 23 T cell receptor beta chains below come from one sample, sequenced in a study of cytomegalovirus exposure and HLA in healthy donors. Libraries were prepared by immunoSEQ multiplex PCR; TCRdb keeps only in-frame clonotypes and omits some of them. The data contain 150,000 to 200,000 clones, more than 75% of them singletons. Specimen: PBMCs. The receptors come from a woman aged 18 to 35 in good health and CMV-seronegative.

This clone was seen once. This chain connects TRBV4-1 to TRBJ2-1; tentatively, D is TRBD2 (5 bases). Germline CDR1 and CDR2: MGHRA and YSYEKL. The CDR3 consists of 13 residues. The V end lost 6 bases, the J end lost 9 bases, and 15 bases lay between the germline ends. The CDR3 DNA reads as TGCGCCAGCAGAGGACTCGCTAACGGTGAGCAGTTCTTC. Residues: CASRGLANGEQFF.

In this sample, this clone turned up once. The chain combines TRBV11-3 with TRBJ1-1, with D unresolved. The CDR3 has 13 amino acids. Per the germline V gene, CDR1 is SGHNT and CDR2 is YENEEA. Trimming shortened V by 5 bases and J by 1 base, and 8 bases separated the two germline ends. Written as DNA, the CDR3 is TGTGCCAGCAGCGTCCAGGCGAACACTGAAGCTTTCTTT. Translation gives CASSVQANTEAFF. Supplemented by reference TRBV11-3 and TRBJ1-1, the full variable domain reads EAGVVQSPRYKIIEKKQPVAFWCNPISGHNTLYWYLQNLGQGPELLIRYENEEAVDDSQLPKDRFSAERLKGVDSTLKIQPAELGDSAVYLCASSVQANTEAFFGQGTRLTVV.

This clone was picked up one time. The V and J genes are TRBV4-2 and TRBJ1-4; D might be TRBD1 (5 bases). Trimming left V 1 base short and J 7 bases short, with 16 bases between. The CDR3 spans 16 residues. The V gene's germline CDR1 is LGHNA and CDR2 YNFKEQ. The CDR3 region is CASSQVTQGIGEKLFF. The DNA of the CDR3 is TGTGCCAGCAGCCAAGTTACCCAGGGTATTGGTGAAAAACTGTTTTTT.

The sample holds a few counts of this clone. The V call is TRBV11-2, the J call TRBJ2-3; D is possibly TRBD1 (5 bases). The V end lost 2 bases, the J end lost 4 bases, and 10 bases lay between the germline ends. This CDR3 contains 14 residues. CDR1 and CDR2 from the germline V gene are SGHAT and FQNNGV. CDR3 loop: CASSLSQGPDTQYF. The CDR3, as DNA: TGTGCCAGCAGCTTATCGCAGGGTCCAGATACGCAGTATTTT.

This clone was seen many times. The rearrangement links TRBV6-1 to TRBJ1-2, with 7 bases identical to TRBD1. After removal of 6 bases from V and 5 bases from J, the junction contained 3 bases not matched to a gene. Germline V lookup: CDR1 MNHNS, CDR2 SASEGT. This CDR3 comprises 12 residues. The CDR3 protein is CASRDRPYGYTF. The CDR3 DNA reads as TGTGCCAGCAGGGACAGGCCTTATGGCTACACCTTC.

This chain joins TRBV7-9 and TRBJ2-5; 8 bases match TRBD2. V gave up 2 bases and J gave up 2 bases; unmatched junction bases: 10. There are 17 residues in the CDR3. CDR1 is SEHNR and CDR2 is FQNEAQ in the germline V gene (reference sequence). CDR3 region: CASSLLRRLAIQETQYF. The DNA for the CDR3 is TGTGCCAGCAGCTTACTCCGGAGACTAGCGATACAAGAGACCCAGTACTTC.

The chain combines TRBV11-2 with TRBJ1-2, with TRBD1 matching over 8 bases. The CDR3 runs 16 residues. Germline loops: CDR1 SGHAT, CDR2 FQNNGV. V lost 4 bases and J lost 4; bases outside the gene matches: 11. The CDR3 coding sequence is TGTGCCAGCAGCTCGCTTATCAGGGGGCGGGGCTATGGCTACACCTTC. Encoded protein: CASSSLIRGRGYGYTF.

This clone was detected only once. The chain is built from TRBV9 and TRBJ2-3; TRBD2 agrees at 15 bases. CDR1 SGDLS and CDR2 YYNGEE come from the germline V gene. The CDR3 extends over 17 amino acids. V dropped 4 bases and J dropped 3; count of bases not matched to a gene: 6. DNA of the CDR3: TGTGCCAGCAGCCGGACTAGCGGGGGGGCGTTTACAGATACGCAGTATTTT. Amino acids: CASSRTSGGAFTDTQYF.

The chain uses TRBV19 and TRBJ2-7; 9 bases map to TRBD2. Losses at the gene ends were 8 bases for V and 0 bases for J; bases not matched to a gene: 5. In germline, CDR1 is LNHDA, CDR2 SQIVND (reference sequence). This CDR3 is 14 amino acids long. CDR3 amino acids: CASDRLADSYEQYF. Here the CDR3 DNA reads TGTGCCAGTGATAGACTAGCGGACTCCTACGAGCAGTACTTC.

The V gene is TRBV6-1, the J gene TRBJ1-3, with 7 bases matching TRBD1. J gave up 2 bases and V 4 bases, and 5 bases lay outside the gene matches. The CDR3 contains 15 residues. The germline gives CDR1 MNHNS, CDR2 SASEGT. CDR3 in DNA: TGTGCCAGCAGTGGACAGGGAAACACTGGAAACACCATATATTTT. It is translated as CASSGQGNTGNTIYF.

V is TRBV6-5 and J is TRBJ1-1, with D perhaps matching TRBD1 (5 bases). V lost 6 bases to trimming and J lost 7 bases, with 21 bases between them. The CDR3 contains 15 residues. Germline V lookup: CDR1 MNHEY, CDR2 SVGAGI. CDR3: CASRAITEGQGEAFF. The CDR3 region has the DNA TGTGCCAGCAGAGCCATAACGGAGGGGCAGGGTGAAGCTTTCTTT.

Only a few counts were recorded for this clone. This rearrangement joins TRBV7-9 to TRBJ2-7, with 7 bases matching TRBD1. V was clipped by 4 bases and J by 3 bases; unmatched bases: 3. There are 13 residues in the CDR3. The germline CDR1 and CDR2 sequences are SEHNR and FQNEAQ (reference sequence). The CDR3 region is CASSSGQRYEQYF. In DNA form, the CDR3 reads TGTGCCAGCAGCTCGGGACAGCGCTACGAGCAGTACTTC.

The CDR3 reads CASRLEQGALPTQYF. CDR3 nucleotide sequence: TGTGCCAGCAGACTCGAACAGGGGGCGTTGCCTACGCAGTATTTT. The chain combines TRBV28 with TRBJ2-3, with 9 bases that match TRBD1. The CDR3 has 15 amino acids. The V and J ends lost 6 bases and 8 bases, in that order; junction bases with no gene match: 12. CDR1 MDHEN and CDR2 SYDVKM come from the germline V gene.

V usage is TRBV5-6 and J usage is TRBJ1-2; D might be TRBD1 (6 bases). This CDR3 comprises 14 residues. V was pared by 0 bases and J by 4 bases, with 10 bases between. Germline V gene data show CDR1 as SGHDT and CDR2 as YYEEEE. CDR3 sequence reads: CASSLAGASYGYTF. The CDR3 DNA is TGTGCCAGCAGCTTGGCAGGGGCTAGCTATGGCTACACCTTC.

The rearrangement uses TRBV30 and TRBJ1-3, with D possibly being TRBD1 (5 bases). CDR3 length: 14 amino acids. Germline CDR1 GTSNPN, CDR2 SVGIG (reference sequence). V was cut by 0 bases and J by 4 bases, with 10 bases left in between. The CDR3 nucleotides read TGTGCCTGGAGTGTATCAGGGCTCGGAAACACCATATATTTT. Residues: CAWSVSGLGNTIYF.

This clone is a singleton in its sample. V gene TRBV6-5 combines with J gene TRBJ1-1, with D perhaps TRBD1 (5 bases). This CDR3 comprises 12 residues. CDR1 is MNHEY and CDR2 is SVGAGI in the germline V gene. V shed 11 bases and J shed 2 bases, with 12 bases lying between them. CDR3 nucleotide sequence: TGTGCCTGTTTCAGGGAAAACACTGAAGCTTTCTTT. This codes for CACFRENTEAFF.

Written as DNA, the CDR3 is TGTGCCTGGAGTGTAGGAGGGATCTACAATGAGCAGTTCTTC. Its translation is CAWSVGGIYNEQFF. The chain couples TRBV30 to TRBJ2-1, with D possibly TRBD2 on 6 matching bases. Germline V CDR1 and CDR2: GTSNPN, SVGIG (reference sequence). V lost 0 bases to trimming and J lost 3 bases, with 9 bases between them. The CDR3 sequence is 14 residues long.

The V and J genes are TRBV29-1 and TRBJ1-2, with D hard to call. The V gene lost 4 bases and the J gene lost 2 bases, with 8 bases spanning the gap. The germline CDR1 and CDR2 sequences are SQVTM and ANQGSEA. This CDR3 contains 12 residues. CDR3 sequence: CSVGGLNYGYTF. The CDR3 DNA reads as TGCAGCGTTGGAGGGCTGAACTATGGCTACACCTTC.

The chain employs TRBV10-3 and TRBJ1-5; D is possibly TRBD1 (5 bases). The CDR3 runs to 15 residues. Germline V gene lookup returns CDR1 ENHRY and CDR2 SYGVKD. Trimming left V 7 bases short and J 2 bases short, with 15 bases between. The CDR3 spells CAINQGLNGNQPQHF. Here the CDR3 DNA reads TGTGCCATCAACCAGGGCCTGAATGGCAATCAGCCCCAGCATTTT.

This chain connects TRBV19 to TRBJ2-2; D unclear. The germline CDR1 and CDR2 sequences are LNHDA and SQIVND (reference sequence). V shed 9 bases and J shed 3 bases, with 14 bases lying between them. The CDR3 spans 14 residues. For the CDR3, the DNA is TGTGCCAGCCGTGTGTCTCGCGACACCGGGGAGCTGTTTTTT. Translating it yields CASRVSRDTGELFF.

The chain uses TRBV5-1 and TRBJ2-3; 7 bases line up with TRBD2. The J segment lost 1 base and the V segment lost 4 bases, leaving 3 bases of the junction unmatched. This CDR3 is 14 amino acids long. CDR1 and CDR2 from the germline V gene are SGHRS and YFSETQ. CDR3 sequence reads: CASSPTSGTDTQYF. The CDR3 coding sequence is TGCGCCAGCAGCCCCACTAGCGGCACAGATACGCAGTATTTT.

J is TRBJ2-1 and V is TRBV6-4; D may be TRBD2 (5 bases). The CDR3 is made up of 15 amino acids. The V end was cut by 0 bases, the J end by 9 bases, with 15 bases between. CDR1 MRHNA and CDR2 SNTAGT come from the germline V gene. CDR3: CASSDSTGGLGEQFF. DNA for the CDR3: TGTGCCAGCAGTGACTCGACTGGAGGATTGGGTGAGCAGTTCTTC.

The rearrangement links TRBV27 to TRBJ2-7; TRBD2 matches 16 bases. The CDR3 extends over 18 amino acids. CDR1 MNHEY and CDR2 SMNVEV come from the germline V gene (reference sequence). Losses at the gene ends were 6 bases for V and 7 bases for J; bases not matched to a gene: 15. CDR3 residues: CASSYGTSGRVRSGEQYF. The CDR3 DNA is TGTGCCAGCAGCTATGGGACTAGCGGGAGGGTAAGATCGGGGGAGCAGTACTTC.